Listed below are T cell receptor beta chains from one sample, sequenced in a study of T cell changes during pregnancy in multiple sclerosis. The protocol was immunoSEQ multiplex PCR, while the TCRdb copy is restricted to in-frame clones and leaves out a portion. The sample lists about 100,000 clones; roughly nine tenths were seen once. The sequencing here drew on peripheral blood, taken after pregnancy. Receptors were obtained from a female donor with multiple sclerosis, enrolled in a pregnancy study. The CDR3 runs from the conserved cysteine through the conserved F or W. The D gene is left open where the match is weak. The size entry is marked missing in some rows and otherwise reads once, few, many or a size class.

v_gene: TRBV27
d_gene: TRBD1
abundance: -
j_gene: TRBJ1-1
CDR3nt: TGTGCCAGCAATCGACAGGGGAGATCCGGGCTGAGGGGGGAAGCTTTCTTT
CDR3aa: CASNRQGRSGLRGEAFF

v_gene: TRBV25-1
d_gene: -
abundance: -
j_gene: TRBJ1-2
CDR3nt: TGTGCCAGCAGTGAGTATACAACAAACTATGGCTACACCTTC
CDR3aa: CASSEYTTNYGYTF

v_gene: TRBV5-1
d_gene: -
abundance: -
j_gene: TRBJ1-6
CDR3nt: TGCGCCAGCACGTTGACAGGTTCCGTTAATTCACCCCTCCACTTT
CDR3aa: CASTLTGSVNSPLHF

v_gene: TRBV19
d_gene: TRBD2
abundance: -
j_gene: TRBJ2-1
CDR3nt: TGTGCCAGTAGTTCACTAGCGGACTCCTACAATGAGCAGTTCTTC
CDR3aa: CASSSLADSYNEQFF

v_gene: TRBV11-2
d_gene: -
abundance: -
j_gene: TRBJ2-7
CDR3nt: TGTGCCAGCAGCTTATCGCCCAATCCTAGCGCATCCTACGAGCAGTACTTC
CDR3aa: CASSLSPNPSASYEQYF

v_gene: TRBV6-5
d_gene: -
abundance: once
j_gene: TRBJ1-4
CDR3nt: TGTGCCAGCAGTTACCGGTGGGGGGGTAATGAAAAACTGTTTTTT
CDR3aa: CASSYRWGGNEKLFF

v_gene: TRBV5-6
d_gene: -
abundance: -
j_gene: TRBJ1-5
CDR3nt: TGTGCCAGCAGCTTGTGGGGAGGGGCGCGGGATCAGCCCCAGCATTTT
CDR3aa: CASSLWGGARDQPQHF

v_gene: TRBV11-2
d_gene: -
abundance: -
j_gene: TRBJ2-2
CDR3nt: TGTGCCAGCAGCTTAGCGGGGAGCACCGGGGAGCTGTTTTTT
CDR3aa: CASSLAGSTGELFF

v_gene: TRBV30
d_gene: -
abundance: -
j_gene: TRBJ1-2
CDR3nt: TGTGCCTGGAGTGTACGGCGGGGCCTGAGCGGCTACACCTTC
CDR3aa: CAWSVRRGLSGYTF

v_gene: TRBV5-4
d_gene: -
abundance: -
j_gene: TRBJ2-7
CDR3nt: TGTGCCAGCAGCTTCACAGGGTCCGAGCAGTACTTC
CDR3aa: CASSFTGSEQYF

v_gene: TRBV2
d_gene: -
abundance: -
j_gene: TRBJ1-1
CDR3nt: TGTGCCAGTTTACAGGGCACTGAAGCTTTCTTT
CDR3aa: CASLQGTEAFF

v_gene: TRBV5-4
d_gene: -
abundance: -
j_gene: TRBJ1-4
CDR3nt: TGTGCCAGCAGTTCCGGGATATGGACTAATGAAAAACTGTTTTTT
CDR3aa: CASSSGIWTNEKLFF

v_gene: TRBV19
d_gene: -
abundance: -
j_gene: TRBJ1-6
CDR3nt: TGTGCCAGTAGTATTTCAGGGATCGGCTATAATTCACCCCTCCACTTT
CDR3aa: CASSISGIGYNSPLHF

v_gene: TRBV5-1
d_gene: -
abundance: once
j_gene: TRBJ1-2
CDR3nt: TGCGCCAGCAGCTTGGGGGAGGAGGGTCTCTATGGCTACACCTTC
CDR3aa: CASSLGEEGLYGYTF

v_gene: TRBV9
d_gene: TRBD1
abundance: -
j_gene: TRBJ2-3
CDR3nt: TGTGCCAGCAGCCTATTCGGGACAGGGGAACCAGATACGCAGTATTTT
CDR3aa: CASSLFGTGEPDTQYF

v_gene: TRBV6-1
d_gene: TRBD2
abundance: -
j_gene: TRBJ2-2
CDR3nt: TGTGCCACTCTCACCGGGACTAGTAACACCGGGGAGCTGTTTTTT
CDR3aa: CATLTGTSNTGELFF

v_gene: TRBV30
d_gene: TRBD2
abundance: -
j_gene: TRBJ2-5
CDR3nt: TGTGCCTGGAGTGAGGGTAGCGGGGGAATCGGGGAGACCCAGTACTTC
CDR3aa: CAWSEGSGGIGETQYF

v_gene: TRBV5-4
d_gene: -
abundance: -
j_gene: TRBJ1-1
CDR3nt: TGTGCCAGCAGCTTAACAGGCACTGAAGCTTTCTTT
CDR3aa: CASSLTGTEAFF

v_gene: TRBV9
d_gene: -
abundance: -
j_gene: TRBJ2-3
CDR3nt: TGTGCCAGCAGCACCCCGGCGGGGACTGGTGCGGATACGCAGTATTTT
CDR3aa: CASSTPAGTGADTQYF

v_gene: TRBV7-7
d_gene: -
abundance: -
j_gene: TRBJ1-1
CDR3nt: TGTGCTAGCACCCCTTGGGGAGGCAGTGAAGCTTTCTTT
CDR3aa: CASTPWGGSEAFF

v_gene: TRBV29-1
d_gene: -
abundance: -
j_gene: TRBJ2-5
CDR3nt: TGCAGCGTCAAACAGGGTCAAGAGACCCAGTACTTC
CDR3aa: CSVKQGQETQYF

v_gene: TRBV29-1
d_gene: TRBD1
abundance: -
j_gene: TRBJ1-6
CDR3nt: TGCAGCGTTGCCCGGGACAGGGATTCACCCCTCCACTTT
CDR3aa: CSVARDRDSPLHF

v_gene: TRBV5-5
d_gene: -
abundance: once
j_gene: TRBJ2-7
CDR3nt: TGTGCCAGCAGCTTGACAGGGCTTTACGAGCAGTACTTC
CDR3aa: CASSLTGLYEQYF

v_gene: TRBV7-6
d_gene: TRBD2
abundance: -
j_gene: TRBJ2-1
CDR3nt: TGTGCCAGCAGCTTGAATAGCGGGGCCGCGGGTGGTGAGCAGTTCTTC
CDR3aa: CASSLNSGAAGGEQFF

v_gene: TRBV7-2
d_gene: TRBD2
abundance: -
j_gene: TRBJ2-2
CDR3nt: TGTGCCAGCAGCCCGTTACTAGCGGGGGGAAAGGACACCGGGGAGCTGTTTTTT
CDR3aa: CASSPLLAGGKDTGELFF

v_gene: TRBV5-4
d_gene: TRBD2
abundance: -
j_gene: TRBJ2-3
CDR3nt: TGTGTCAGCGGGGGGGCTAGCACAGATACGCAGTATTTT
CDR3aa: CVSGGASTDTQYF

v_gene: TRBV7-9
d_gene: -
abundance: -
j_gene: TRBJ1-2
CDR3nt: TGTGCCAGCAGCCTTACTGCTTCGAGGGGCTACACCTTC
CDR3aa: CASSLTASRGYTF